The clone carrying this T cell receptor beta chain came up a few times. MiXCR, applied by TCRdb to the RT-PCR reads, yields one record per CDR3 protein. The sample holds roughly 180,000 distinct CDR3 sequences, less than 45% seen once. This record comes from a study of patients and donors after allogeneic stem cell transplantation. Germline V gene sequence: CDR1 SEHNR, CDR2 FQNEAQ (reference sequence). This CDR3 region has 15 residues. Trimming stripped 5 bases from V and 3 bases from J, with 13 bases between. This chain uses TRBV7-9 with TRBJ1-4; D not certain. The specimen was blood, either unsorted or a sorted T cell fraction (not recorded which). This TCR was sampled from a human donor who was either an allogeneic HSCT recipient or a stem cell or donor lymphocyte infusion donor (not recorded which). It is not recorded whose cells these are; they may come from a transplant donor. Here the CDR3 reads CASSPRDIANEKLFF. The DNA of the CDR3 is TGTGCCAGCAGCCCTAGGGATATAGCTAATGAAAAACTGTTTTTT.